Following are 21 T cell receptor beta chains from one sample sequenced in a study of neurological immune-mediated disorders. In TCRdb, the 5' RACE reads were re-called with MiXCR into one record per CDR3 protein. Counted here are approximately 45,000 distinct CDR3 sequences, roughly 13% occurring once; the ten biggest clones make up around 1.3%. Sequencing input: PBMCs. The receptor set was obtained from a female donor in good health.

Turning to this clonotype: A much larger clone lies a single base off, so this may be a read error. The V call is TRBV9, the J call TRBJ2-1; possibly TRBD2 for D (6 bases). V was pared by 5 bases and J by 9 bases, with 18 bases between. Germline CDR1 is SGDLS and CDR2 is YYNGEE. The CDR3 extends over 14 amino acids. The CDR3 protein is CASRAGLKAGEQFF. CDR3 nucleotide sequence: TGTGCCAGCAGAGCGGGCCTGAAAGCGGGTGAGCAGTTCTTC.

This clonotype was counted many times. The chain is built from TRBV2 and TRBJ2-1; D uncertain. Trimming took off 4 bases at V and 4 bases at J, with 14 bases between the two ends. From germline, CDR1 is SNHLY and CDR2 FYNNEI. This CDR3 spans 15 amino acids. CDR3 region: CASSVAGWPYNEQFF. CDR3 coding DNA: TGTGCCAGCAGTGTAGCAGGTTGGCCTTACAATGAGCAGTTCTTC. Drawing the rest from reference TRBV2 and TRBJ2-1, the complete variable domain is EPEVTQTPSHQVTQMGQEVILRCVPISNHLYFYWYRQILGQKVEFLVSFYNNEISEKSEIFDDQFSVERPDGSNFTLKIRSTKLEDSAMYFCASSVAGWPYNEQFFGPGTRLTVL.

This clonotype showed up many times. Written as DNA, the CDR3 is TGCGCCAGCAGCCGAGGACAGGGGCGCGATTCACCCCTCCACTTT. This encodes CASSRGQGRDSPLHF. J is TRBJ1-6 and V is TRBV4-1; 9 positions match TRBD1. Trimming removed 4 bases from V and 8 bases from J; junction bases left unmatched: 6. Germline V CDR1 and CDR2: MGHRA, YSYEKL. CDR3 length equals 15 residues.

This clonotype was recorded many times. The genes are TRBV5-1 and TRBJ2-1; D may correspond to TRBD1 or TRBD2 (5 bases each). Per germline, CDR1 SGHRS and CDR2 YFSETQ. Trimming shortened V by 4 bases and J by 10 bases, and 21 bases separated the two germline ends. This CDR3 has 15 amino acids. The CDR3 loop is CASSTEGQGAGEQFF. The CDR3 DNA reads TGCGCCAGCAGCACTGAGGGGCAGGGCGCCGGAGAGCAGTTCTTC.

This clonotype was seen ten or more times. The chain recombines TRBV12-3 or TRBV12-4 with TRBJ2-7, with TRBD2 identical over 7 bases. Trimming cost V 6 bases and J 9 bases; bases outside gene matches: 5. CDR3 size: 11 residues. DNA of the CDR3: TGTGCCAGCAGCCCCGGGACTATGCAGTACTTC. This codes for CASSPGTMQYF.

This clonotype occurred many times. J is TRBJ1-2 and V is TRBV7-2; TRBD1 might be the D (5 bases). Trimming removed 10 bases at V and 2 bases at J, with 14 bases between. The germline CDR1 and CDR2 sequences are SGHTA and FQGNSA. The CDR3 length is 13 residues. This CDR3 is CATGYGGNYGYTF. Here the CDR3 DNA reads TGTGCCACTGGGTATGGGGGGAACTATGGCTACACCTTC.

In this sample, this clonotype turned up many times. The chain links TRBV2 to TRBJ2-1, with 8 bases fitting TRBD1. The germline gives CDR1 SNHLY, CDR2 FYNNEI. With V trimmed by 6 bases and J by 2 bases, 6 bases remained unmatched. CDR3 size: 15 residues. The CDR3 region is CASSRTGSPYNEQFF. Here the CDR3 DNA reads TGTGCCAGCAGCCGGACAGGGTCCCCCTACAATGAGCAGTTCTTC.

In this sample, this clonotype turned up many times. The chain combines TRBV7-2 with TRBJ2-5; D tentatively fits TRBD1 or TRBD2 (5 bases each). Germline assignment: CDR1 SGHTA and CDR2 FQGNSA. Trimming took off 5 bases at V and 6 bases at J, with 19 bases between the two ends. The CDR3 consists of 15 residues. The CDR3 protein is CASSLKNGARQTQYF. CDR3 nucleotide sequence: TGTGCCAGCAGCCTTAAGAACGGGGCGAGGCAGACCCAGTACTTC.

The rearrangement links TRBV20-1 to TRBJ1-2; the D gene is possibly TRBD1 (6 bases). The CDR3 consists of 13 residues. Germline V gene data show CDR1 as DFQATT and CDR2 as SNEGSKA (reference sequence). With 0 bases removed from V and 5 bases from J, the gap between germline ends came to 10 bases. In nucleotides, the CDR3 is TGCAGTGCTAGAGATCGGGACAAATATGGCTACACCTTC. This translates into CSARDRDKYGYTF.

This clonotype was counted many times. The rearrangement uses TRBV27 and TRBJ1-1, with D uncertain. Trimming took off 6 bases at V and 1 base at J, with 3 bases between the two ends. From germline, CDR1 is MNHEY and CDR2 SMNVEV (reference sequence). CDR3 size: 11 residues. CDR3 in amino acids: CASRWNTEAFF. The CDR3 nucleotides are TGTGCCAGCAGGTGGAACACTGAAGCTTTCTTT.

There are many counts of this clonotype. This chain uses TRBV20-1 with TRBJ1-5; 10 positions agree with TRBD1. Germline values: CDR1 DFQATT, CDR2 SNEGSKA (reference sequence). The junction had 12 bases not matched to a gene; V was cut back by 4 bases and J by 6 bases. The length of the CDR3 is 16 residues. CDR3 nucleotide sequence: TGCAGTGCTACCCAAACCGGGACAGGGGTCTTTCAGCCCCAGCATTTT. This sequence encodes CSATQTGTGVFQPQHF.

The genes are TRBV5-1 and TRBJ2-3; 9 bases are a match to TRBD2. The CDR3 has 15 residues. V dropped 3 bases and J dropped 1; count of bases not matched to a gene: 3. Germline V CDR1 and CDR2: SGHRS, YFSETQ. The CDR3 DNA reads as TGCGCCAGCAGCTCCTTAGCGGGGGGCACAGATACGCAGTATTTT. It encodes CASSSLAGGTDTQYF.

This clonotype was observed many times. This sequence joins TRBV9 and TRBJ1-5, with D possibly being TRBD1 (6 bases). The CDR3 totals 15 residues. Per the germline V gene, CDR1 is SGDLS and CDR2 is YYNGEE. Trimming stripped 4 bases from V and 3 bases from J, with 14 bases between. CDR3 nucleotides: TGTGCCAGCAGCTACGAAGGACAGCACAATCAGCCCCAGCATTTT. It specifies CASSYEGQHNQPQHF.

This clonotype was detected ten times or more. The rearrangement uses TRBV3-1 and TRBJ2-1; a weak D match, TRBD2 (5 bases). Germline V gene lookup returns CDR1 LGHDT and CDR2 YNNKEL (reference sequence). V lost 6 bases to trimming and J lost 9 bases, with 15 bases between them. This CDR3 region has 13 residues. For the CDR3, the DNA is TGTGCCAGCAGTCCAAGGGAAGAGGGTGAGCAGTTCTTC. It encodes CASSPREEGEQFF.

In its sample, this clonotype was seen many times. Here the CDR3 DNA reads TGCAGCGCCAAGGGAGGGAATGAAAAACTGTTTTTT. Its translation: CSAKGGNEKLFF. The V call is TRBV29-1, the J call TRBJ1-4; D gene unclear. The CDR3 contains 12 residues. Trimming left V 7 bases short and J 5 bases short, with 11 bases between. From germline, CDR1 is SQVTM and CDR2 ANQGSEA.

This clonotype was observed at least ten times. CDR3 sequence (DNA): TGTGCCAGCAGCCCCCTCGGGGCAGGGGACTATGGCTACACCTTC. Translation gives CASSPLGAGDYGYTF. The J gene is TRBJ1-2, the V gene TRBV6-5, with a weak D call TRBD1 (6 bases). Germline V gives CDR1 MNHEY, CDR2 SVGAGI. V was clipped by 6 bases and J by 3 bases, with 17 bases between them. The CDR3 extends over 15 amino acids.

This clonotype is large in the sample. The chain is built from TRBV5-1 and TRBJ2-1, with D uncertain. CDR3 size: 13 residues. The V gene's germline CDR1 is SGHRS and CDR2 YFSETQ. V lost 1 base and J lost 2, with 4 bases in between. The CDR3 reads CASSLNPYNEQFF. The CDR3, as DNA: TGCGCCAGCAGCTTGAACCCCTACAATGAGCAGTTCTTC.

The sample holds many counts of this clonotype. The rearrangement uses TRBV10-3 and TRBJ1-2; D uncertain. This CDR3 contains 13 residues. The germline V and J ends were trimmed by 6 bases and 3 bases, with 11 bases remaining between them. Per the germline V gene, CDR1 is ENHRY and CDR2 is SYGVKD. The CDR3 nucleotides are TGTGCCATCAGCCCGGACGGAGACTATGGCTACACCTTC. The encoded protein is CAISPDGDYGYTF.

This clonotype has a count of ten or more. The chain links TRBV20-1 to TRBJ2-5; maybe TRBD2 (5 bases). V lost 0 bases to trimming and J lost 1 base, with 12 bases between them. CDR1 is DFQATT, CDR2 SNEGSKA, per germline (reference sequence). This CDR3 has 15 amino acids. Here the CDR3 reads CSARDLGSGQETQYF. DNA of the CDR3: TGCAGTGCTAGAGATTTGGGCAGCGGCCAAGAGACCCAGTACTTC.

This clonotype was recorded at least ten times. The rearrangement uses TRBV5-1 and TRBJ2-3, with 8 bases lining up with TRBD2. The germline CDR1 and CDR2 sequences are SGHRS and YFSETQ. V was pared by 4 bases and J by 1 base, with 8 bases of the junction left unmatched. The CDR3 is made up of 16 amino acids. The CDR3 here is CASSPAGGRGTDTQYF. In DNA, the CDR3 is TGCGCCAGCAGCCCGGCGGGGGGCCGGGGCACAGATACGCAGTATTTT.

This clonotype came up many times. The V call is TRBV5-6, the J call TRBJ1-3, with D unclear. CDR3 size: 16 residues. Trimming shortened V by 0 bases and J by 0 bases, and 10 bases separated the two germline ends. Germline values: CDR1 SGHDT, CDR2 YYEEEE. CDR3 sequence reads: CASSLERVYSGNTIYF. In nucleotides, the CDR3 is TGTGCCAGCAGCTTGGAACGGGTTTACTCTGGAAACACCATATATTTT.